This TCR beta chain was documented in a study of T cell clonotyping in hematopoietic cell transplantation (dated by TCRdb to the early 2020s). Background for the entire study: The study collected 120 to 150 blood samples from some 35 consecutive transplant recipients and their related donors. Recruitment of patients ran from September 2015 to early 2017, and follow-up continued until late 2020 or until death.

The immunoSEQ assay, a bias-controlled multiplex PCR using V- and J-specific primers, was used to amplify TCR beta CDR3 regions from genomic DNA. In a second PCR step, the CDR3 amplicons were tagged with a proprietary barcode plus Illumina adapter sequences. An Illumina MiSeq instrument was used for sequencing of the CDR3 libraries. In the source study's methods: immunoSEQ Analyzer 3.0 was used for export and quality control, with R Bioconductor and Immunarch used for downstream analyses. Only productive rearrangements in the normalized downsampled data set were used to calculate repertoire metrics. In the normalized cohort, clonotypes with more than 5 templates were defined as pathologically expanded. The Inverse Simpson Index was used to measure repertoire diversity. CMV-specificity analyses were carried out on the non-normalized data set to capture all clonotypes. TCRdb stores this immuneACCESS table with in-frame sequences only. Part of the clones is absent; in the studies checked, under half of the shortfall reflects unresolved V genes, and no reason is known for the rest. V and J calls and clone size come straight from that table; D and trimming were deduced from the DNA. Within this sample are roughly 42,000 clones, with 94% of them counted one time only. Over 0.65% of the sample belongs to the ten largest clones.

Paper-wide results and their limitations: Sample size was limited, and cells were not sorted, so CD4 and CD8 repertoire contributions could not be separated. After transplant, TCR diversity in recipients dropped, and pathologically expanded clonotypes climbed progressively between day 30 and day 180. Broader TCR repertoire diversity after transplant was predicted by Inverse Simpson Index values from donors and from recipients before transplant. Just a small fraction of recipient repertoires overlapped with donor repertoires, and more than 97% appeared de novo at the given depth.

This clone was counted once. The target of this receptor is not known. Nothing much larger sits one base from this clone, and base qualities are not available. Blood samples for TCR beta sequencing were provided by related transplant donors. Using Nuclei Lysis Solution, genomic DNA was extracted from unfractionated peripheral blood mononuclear cells that were either fresh or cryopreserved. The CDR3 has 13 amino acids, counting the end cysteine and phenylalanine. The sequence is cut down to CDR3 DNA, 39 bases in frame from base 1. The CDR1 and CDR2 encoded by the germline V gene (reference sequence) are MNHNY and SVGAGI. V was cut back by 6 bases and J by 6 bases, leaving a gap of 14 bases between them.

The V gene is TRBV6-6 and the J gene is TRBJ1-1; the D gene is perhaps TRBD1, on 6 matching bases. The TCR comes from a woman aged 45-65 years in good health. Some clones in this sample may be carry-over from other donors' samples. The sample taken for sequencing was peripheral blood mononuclear cells. The nucleotides are TGTGCCAGCAGCAGGGGCATTCCCCCTGAAGCTTTCTTT. The resulting protein is CASSRGIPPEAFF.